The T cell receptor beta chain under discussion was sequenced for a study of human T cells and chemical hapten exposure. The V end was cut by 5 bases, the J end by 1 base, with 16 bases between. CDR1 and CDR2 (germline): MNHEY, SVGAGI. The CDR3 is 16 amino acids. Time point reported: pre-sensitization, week 0. The treatment here: therapeutic diphenylcyclopropenone sensitization with weekly scalp DPC. This clonotype was detected a few times. TCRdb redid the calling of the RACE reads with MiXCR, one entry per CDR3 protein. Among more than 75,000 distinct CDR3 sequences listed, roughly 8.8% were seen once.

The TCR originated in a woman between 35 and 50 years old with alopecia areata. Some clones in this sample may be carry-over from other donors' samples. V and J are TRBV6-5 and TRBJ2-3; D may correspond to TRBD1 or TRBD2 (5 bases each). The sequenced sample was whole blood, obtained in connection with sensitization to the hapten diphenylcyclopropenone (DPC). The CDR3 coding sequence is TGTGCCAGCAGTCGACTCAGGGTGGGAGGCACAGATACGCAGTATTTT. It is translated as CASSRLRVGGTDTQYF.